Sequencing of this TCR beta chain was carried out in a study of PD-1 blockade in classical Hodgkin lymphoma. Relapses following autologous stem cell transplantation were seen in all patients, with brentuximab vedotin exposure varying. Researchers report purifying CD4+ T cells from thawed PBMCs by magnetic negative selection. Trimming cost V 2 bases and J 4 bases; bases outside gene matches: 4. CDR3 length: 15 amino acids. Germline CDR1 MRHNA, CDR2 SNTAGT. Profiling relied on immunoSEQ multiplex PCR, and the TCRdb table lists in-frame clones only, not all of them. The data contain approximately 17,000 clones, approximately 86% of them singletons.

The clonotype comes from a human donor with classical Hodgkin lymphoma. Sequenced material: CD4+ T cells from blood, taken at baseline. This chain links TRBV6-4 with TRBJ2-3; 9 nucleotides align to TRBD2. The CDR3 nucleotides read TGTGCCAGCAGTGACGCGGGAGGGCCCTCAGATACGCAGTATTTT. Protein: CASSDAGGPSDTQYF.